Listed below are T cell receptor beta chains from one sample, sequenced in a study of blood T cell repertoires in COVID-19. Sequencing was performed with immunoSEQ multiplex PCR; in TCRdb, only in-frame clones are kept and a portion is missing. The table includes a few hundred thousand clones, roughly 88% detected once. Sequences were obtained from PBMCs or T cells enriched from blood (not recorded which). These receptors were obtained from a woman aged 45-65 years with acute COVID-19. CDR3s include the opening cysteine and the closing phenylalanine or tryptophan. A D gene is named only where the DNA matches it firmly. For some rows the clone size is stated as once, few or many, or as a class when expanded; others skip it.

D gene,clone size,V gene,J gene,CDR3 protein,CDR3 DNA
TRBD2,.,TRBV10-3,TRBJ2-1,CAISGGSSYNEQFF,TGTGCCATCAGTGGCGGGAGTTCGTACAATGAGCAGTTCTTC
TRBD1,.,TRBV5-1,TRBJ2-5,CASSQDRGEETQYF,TGCGCCAGCAGTCAAGACAGGGGGGAAGAGACCCAGTACTTC
TRBD2,.,TRBV27,TRBJ2-7,CASRAGTSGRAQYFYEQYF,TGTGCCAGCAGAGCCGGGACTAGCGGGAGGGCCCAGTATTTCTACGAGCAGTACTTC
TRBD1,.,TRBV6-2/TRBV6-3,TRBJ2-7,CASSYTRRGRREDEQYF,TGTGCCAGCAGTTACACGCGCAGGGGGCGAAGGGAGGACGAGCAGTACTTC
TRBD2,.,TRBV28,TRBJ2-1,CASSAGTSGILGEQFF,TGTGCCAGCAGCGCTGGGACTAGCGGGATTTTAGGTGAGCAGTTCTTC
TRBD1,.,TRBV15,TRBJ2-7,CATSTILGQGGYEQYF,TGTGCCACCAGCACAATCCTAGGACAGGGAGGCTACGAGCAGTACTTC
.,.,TRBV29-1,TRBJ2-7,CSVFGPVYEQYF,TGCAGCGTTTTTGGGCCGGTATACGAGCAGTACTTC
.,.,TRBV7-9,TRBJ1-4,CASNPGTRNEKLFF,TGTGCCAGCAACCCCGGGACAAGGAATGAAAAACTGTTTTTT
.,.,TRBV2,TRBJ1-2,CASSELSGAESGYTF,TGTGCCAGCAGTGAATTGTCAGGGGCTGAGAGTGGCTACACCTTC
TRBD2,.,TRBV19,TRBJ2-1,CASSRRGGLAHDEQFF,TGTGCCAGTAGTCGACGAGGGGGACTAGCGCATGATGAGCAGTTCTTC
TRBD1,.,TRBV18,TRBJ2-2,CASSPATGENTGELFF,TGTGCCAGCTCACCGGCGACAGGGGAGAACACCGGGGAGCTGTTTTTT
TRBD2,.,TRBV7-6,TRBJ2-5,CASSLSGLEQETQYF,TGTGCCAGCAGCTTATCGGGACTAGAGCAAGAGACCCAGTACTTC
TRBD2,.,TRBV7-9,TRBJ2-1,CASSLSLAGAYNEQFF,TGTGCCAGCAGCTTAAGCCTAGCGGGAGCCTACAATGAGCAGTTCTTC
TRBD2,once,TRBV7-2,TRBJ2-7,CASTGGSGGSYEQYF,TGTGCCAGCACCGGGGGATCGGGAGGCTCCTACGAGCAGTACTTC
TRBD1,.,TRBV7-2,TRBJ2-6,CASSPRDRRLSGANVLTF,TGTGCCAGCAGCCCCCGGGACAGGCGTTTATCTGGGGCCAACGTCCTGACTTTC